This T cell receptor (beta chain) was identified during a study of CD8+ T cells in alopecia areata. Sequencing templates came from extracted RNA that was reverse transcribed into cDNA. Clones were sequenced by immunoSEQ multiplex PCR, and TCRdb holds only the in-frame ones, with some missing. The sample lists 150,000 or so clones, about 90% occurring once. The sample here was CD8+ T cells sorted from blood, taken at week 0. The source is a human donor with alopecia areata.

The chain's CDR3 is CASSLSGTGNTEAFF. Here the CDR3 DNA reads TGTGCCAGCTCACTGTCCGGGACAGGGAACACTGAAGCTTTCTTT. The rearrangement joins TRBV18 to TRBJ1-1; 8 bases line up with TRBD1. CDR1 is KGHSH, CDR2 LQKENI, per germline. This CDR3 has 15 residues. Trimming removed 4 bases from V and 1 base from J; junction bases left unmatched: 5.